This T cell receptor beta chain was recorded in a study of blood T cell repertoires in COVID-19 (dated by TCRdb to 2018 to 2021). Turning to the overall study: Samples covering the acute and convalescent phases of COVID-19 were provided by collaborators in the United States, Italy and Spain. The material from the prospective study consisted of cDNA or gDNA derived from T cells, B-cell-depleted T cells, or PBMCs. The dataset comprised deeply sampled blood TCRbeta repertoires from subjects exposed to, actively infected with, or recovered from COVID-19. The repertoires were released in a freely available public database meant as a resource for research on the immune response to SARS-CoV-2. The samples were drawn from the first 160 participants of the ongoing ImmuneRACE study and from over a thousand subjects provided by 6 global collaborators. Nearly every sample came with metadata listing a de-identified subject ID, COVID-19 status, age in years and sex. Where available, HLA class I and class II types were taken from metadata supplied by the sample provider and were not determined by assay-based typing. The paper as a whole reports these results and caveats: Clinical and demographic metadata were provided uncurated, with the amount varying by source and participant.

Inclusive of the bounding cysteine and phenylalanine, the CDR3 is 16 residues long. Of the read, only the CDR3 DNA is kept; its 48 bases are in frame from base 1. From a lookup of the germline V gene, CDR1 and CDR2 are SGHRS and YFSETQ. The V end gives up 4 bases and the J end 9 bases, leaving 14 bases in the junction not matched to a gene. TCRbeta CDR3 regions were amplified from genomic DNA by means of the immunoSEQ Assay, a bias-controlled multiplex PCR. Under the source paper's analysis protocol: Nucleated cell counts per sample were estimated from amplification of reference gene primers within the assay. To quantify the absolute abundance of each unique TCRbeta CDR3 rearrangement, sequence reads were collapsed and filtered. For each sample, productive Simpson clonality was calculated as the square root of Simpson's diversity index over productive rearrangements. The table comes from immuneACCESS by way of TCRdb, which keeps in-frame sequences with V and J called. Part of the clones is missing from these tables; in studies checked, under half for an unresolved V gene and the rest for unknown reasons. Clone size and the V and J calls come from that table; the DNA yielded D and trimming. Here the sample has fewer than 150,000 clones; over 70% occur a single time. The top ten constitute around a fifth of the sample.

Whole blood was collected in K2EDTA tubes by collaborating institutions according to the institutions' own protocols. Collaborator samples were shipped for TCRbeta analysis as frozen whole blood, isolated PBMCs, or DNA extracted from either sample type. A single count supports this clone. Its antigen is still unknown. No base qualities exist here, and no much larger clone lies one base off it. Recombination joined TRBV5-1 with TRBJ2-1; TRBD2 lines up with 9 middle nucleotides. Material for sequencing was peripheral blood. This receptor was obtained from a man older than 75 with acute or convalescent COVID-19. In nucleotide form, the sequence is TGCGCCAGCAGCCCCAGGCGGGGGGGCCAGGGAGGTGAGCAGTTCTTC. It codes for CASSPRRGGQGGEQFF.